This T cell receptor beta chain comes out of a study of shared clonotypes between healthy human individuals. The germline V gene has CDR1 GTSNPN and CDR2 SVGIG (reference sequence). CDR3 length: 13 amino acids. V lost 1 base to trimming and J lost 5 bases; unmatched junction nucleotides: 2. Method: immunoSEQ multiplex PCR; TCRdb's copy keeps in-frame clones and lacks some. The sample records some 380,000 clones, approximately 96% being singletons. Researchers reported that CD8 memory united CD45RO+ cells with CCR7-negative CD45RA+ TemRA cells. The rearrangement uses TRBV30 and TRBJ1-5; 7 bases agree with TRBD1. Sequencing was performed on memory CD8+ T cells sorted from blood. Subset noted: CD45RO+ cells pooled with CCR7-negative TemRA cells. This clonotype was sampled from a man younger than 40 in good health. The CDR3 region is CAWSGRGHQPQHF. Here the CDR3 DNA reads TGTGCCTGGAGTGGAAGGGGGCATCAGCCCCAGCATTTT. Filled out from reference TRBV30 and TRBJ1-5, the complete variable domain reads SQTIHQWPATLVQPVGSPLSLECTVEGTSNPNLYWYRQAAGRGLQLLFYSVGIGQISSEVPQNLSASRPQDRQFILSSKKLLLSDSGFYLCAWSGRGHQPQHFGDGTRLSIL.